This T cell receptor (beta chain) was profiled in a study of cytomegalovirus exposure and HLA in healthy donors. PCR was performed using 60 Vbeta and 13 Jbeta primers. Produced via immunoSEQ multiplex PCR; TCRdb's table is partial and in-frame only. The specimen's table records 55,000 to 85,000 clones. Worth noting for this clone: A junction end diverges from the germline sequence, so it may reflect a read error. Other DNA sequences in the sample encode the same CDR3.

Germline CDR1 is LGHNT and CDR2 is FRNRAP. The CDR3 sequence is 16 residues long. The sequencing input was PBMCs. The rearrangement links TRBV12-5 to TRBJ2-7; 8 positions agree with TRBD1. This sequence originates from a female donor in good health and CMV-seropositive. The chain's CDR3 is CASGLRGTGHSYEQYF. CDR3 DNA sequence: TGTGCCAGTGGCCTCAGGGGGACAGGCCATTCCTACGAGCAGTACTTC.